This TCR beta chain originates from a study of shared clonotypes between healthy human individuals. CD8 cells regarded as naive lacked CD45RO, were positively chosen for CCR7, and omitted terminally differentiated effector memory CD45RA+ cells. Clones were sequenced by immunoSEQ multiplex PCR, and TCRdb holds only the in-frame ones, with some missing. The sample has about 2.1 million clones; 93% are singletons. Germline CDR1 reads MGHRA; CDR2 reads YSYEKL. The CDR3 extends over 17 amino acids. V lost 1 base and J lost 0, with 15 bases in between. The chain uses TRBV4-1 and TRBJ1-2, with a weak D call TRBD1 (5 bases). Sequences were obtained from naive CD8+ T cells from PBMCs. This sequence originates from a man younger than 30 in good health. Some clones in this sample may be carry-over from other donors' samples. The CDR3, as DNA: TGCGCCAGCAGCCAAGGTTTGGGGGGGATCGCTAACTATGGCTACACCTTC. Protein product: CASSQGLGGIANYGYTF.